The rows below give T cell receptor beta chains drawn from one sample of a study of blood T cell repertoires in COVID-19. Profiled with immunoSEQ multiplex PCR; TCRdb holds only in-frame clones, not every one. The table records under 300,000 clones, more than 65% of them present only once. Sequencing input: PBMCs or T cells enriched from blood (not recorded which). These receptor sequences come from a man aged 45-65 years who had recovered from COVID-19. CDR3s include the opening cysteine and the closing phenylalanine or tryptophan. D genes are given only for firm matches. Not all rows give a size; the values are once, few, many and, for expanded clones, a class.

V gene: TRBV12-3/TRBV12-4; J gene: TRBJ1-4; D gene: .; clone size: .; CDR3 protein: CASSLVNRDKLFF; CDR3 DNA: TGTGCCAGCAGTTTAGTAAACAGGGATAAACTGTTTTTT
V gene: TRBV28; J gene: TRBJ1-2; D gene: .; clone size: .; CDR3 protein: CASRIQGTNYGYTF; CDR3 DNA: TGTGCCAGCAGGATACAGGGAACTAACTATGGCTACACCTTC
V gene: TRBV9; J gene: TRBJ2-3; D gene: TRBD2; clone size: .; CDR3 protein: CASSVATLAGVTDTQYF; CDR3 DNA: TGTGCCAGCAGCGTAGCTACCCTAGCGGGGGTCACAGATACGCAGTATTTT
V gene: TRBV6-1; J gene: TRBJ2-2; D gene: TRBD2; clone size: .; CDR3 protein: CASSERGTSPIGELFF; CDR3 DNA: TGTGCCAGCAGTGAAAGGGGGACTAGCCCCATCGGGGAGCTGTTTTTT
V gene: TRBV9; J gene: TRBJ1-2; D gene: .; clone size: .; CDR3 protein: CASTRQEGLGGYTF; CDR3 DNA: TGTGCCAGCACCCGTCAGGAGGGGCTTGGTGGCTACACCTTC
V gene: TRBV6-4; J gene: TRBJ1-1; D gene: .; clone size: .; CDR3 protein: CASSALQGTEAFF; CDR3 DNA: TGTGCCAGCAGTGCCCTTCAGGGGACTGAAGCTTTCTTT
V gene: TRBV7-3; J gene: TRBJ1-5; D gene: TRBD1; clone size: .; CDR3 protein: CASSPDPGQGAIRGQPQHF; CDR3 DNA: TGTGCCAGCAGCCCAGACCCGGGACAGGGGGCAATAAGGGGTCAGCCCCAGCATTTT
V gene: TRBV27; J gene: TRBJ1-5; D gene: .; clone size: .; CDR3 protein: CASSLLGRQPQHF; CDR3 DNA: TGTGCCAGCAGTCTCCTTGGGAGGCAGCCCCAGCATTTT
V gene: TRBV2; J gene: TRBJ2-3; D gene: TRBD2; clone size: .; CDR3 protein: CASSQLAGLDTQYF; CDR3 DNA: TGTGCCAGCAGTCAACTAGCGGGGTTAGATACGCAGTATTTT
V gene: TRBV7-3; J gene: TRBJ2-3; D gene: TRBD2; clone size: .; CDR3 protein: CASSLTGLAGVGDTQYF; CDR3 DNA: TGTGCCAGCAGCTTAACAGGACTAGCGGGAGTGGGAGATACGCAGTATTTT
V gene: TRBV9; J gene: TRBJ1-3; D gene: .; clone size: .; CDR3 protein: CASSLTGSVNTIYF; CDR3 DNA: TGTGCCAGCAGCTTGACCGGGTCCGTAAACACCATATATTTT
V gene: TRBV9; J gene: TRBJ2-5; D gene: TRBD1; clone size: .; CDR3 protein: CASSTSMGQMSQETQYF; CDR3 DNA: TGTGCCAGCAGCACAAGTATGGGACAGATGTCCCAAGAGACCCAGTACTTC
V gene: TRBV4-2; J gene: TRBJ2-7; D gene: TRBD1; clone size: few; CDR3 protein: CASSRGTDSYEQYF; CDR3 DNA: TGTGCCAGCAGCCGTGGGACAGATTCCTACGAGCAGTACTTC
V gene: TRBV5-1; J gene: TRBJ2-3; D gene: TRBD2; clone size: .; CDR3 protein: CASSLVRTSGPGTDTQYF; CDR3 DNA: TGCGCCAGCAGCTTGGTTAGGACTAGCGGGCCCGGCACAGATACGCAGTATTTT
V gene: TRBV9; J gene: TRBJ2-2; D gene: .; clone size: few; CDR3 protein: CASSPVAGELFF; CDR3 DNA: TGTGCCAGCAGCCCAGTGGCCGGGGAGCTGTTTTTT
V gene: TRBV24-1; J gene: TRBJ2-2; D gene: .; clone size: .; CDR3 protein: CATSDPSKATGELFF; CDR3 DNA: TGTGCCACCAGTGATCCGAGCAAAGCCACCGGGGAGCTGTTTTTT
V gene: TRBV19; J gene: TRBJ2-7; D gene: .; clone size: once; CDR3 protein: CASSPYRELTSYEQYF; CDR3 DNA: TGTGCCAGTAGTCCATACAGGGAGCTGACTTCCTACGAGCAGTACTTC
V gene: TRBV27; J gene: TRBJ1-5; D gene: .; clone size: .; CDR3 protein: CASSFSPYHHATVVYQPQHF; CDR3 DNA: TGTGCCAGCAGTTTCTCCCCTTATCACCACGCGACAGTCGTATATCAGCCCCAGCATTTT
V gene: TRBV6-4; J gene: TRBJ2-3; D gene: TRBD2; clone size: .; CDR3 protein: CASSLTSGSVTQYF; CDR3 DNA: TGTGCCAGCAGTCTAACTAGCGGGAGCGTTACGCAGTATTTT
V gene: TRBV18; J gene: TRBJ2-7; D gene: .; clone size: .; CDR3 protein: CASSPKRSASSGEQYF; CDR3 DNA: TGTGCCAGCTCACCAAAGAGGAGTGCTAGCTCGGGCGAGCAGTACTTC
V gene: TRBV10-3; J gene: TRBJ2-7; D gene: TRBD1; clone size: once; CDR3 protein: CAISGTETYEQYF; CDR3 DNA: TGTGCCATCAGCGGGACAGAGACCTACGAGCAGTACTTC
V gene: TRBV7-9; J gene: TRBJ2-1; D gene: .; clone size: .; CDR3 protein: CASSFVGGAYNEQFF; CDR3 DNA: TGTGCCAGCAGCTTCGTGGGAGGCGCCTACAATGAGCAGTTCTTC
V gene: TRBV28; J gene: TRBJ1-1; D gene: .; clone size: .; CDR3 protein: CASSSPGVRGKAFF; CDR3 DNA: TGTGCCAGCAGTTCCCCAGGGGTTCGGGGTAAAGCTTTCTTT
V gene: TRBV6-5; J gene: TRBJ2-1; D gene: .; clone size: .; CDR3 protein: CAVRQGGEQFF; CDR3 DNA: TGTGCCGTCCGTCAGGGGGGTGAGCAGTTCTTC
V gene: TRBV9; J gene: TRBJ1-1; D gene: .; clone size: .; CDR3 protein: CASSPRRTVNTEAFF; CDR3 DNA: TGTGCCAGCAGCCCCCGCCGGACAGTGAACACTGAAGCTTTCTTT
V gene: TRBV6-5; J gene: TRBJ1-6; D gene: TRBD1; clone size: few; CDR3 protein: CASSYTGTEYNSPLHF; CDR3 DNA: TGTGCCAGCAGTTACACCGGGACAGAATATAATTCACCCCTCCACTTT
V gene: TRBV12-3/TRBV12-4; J gene: TRBJ1-2; D gene: .; clone size: .; CDR3 protein: CAFPGPQGGYTF; CDR3 DNA: TGTGCCTTCCCCGGGCCCCAGGGTGGCTACACCTTC
V gene: TRBV7-9; J gene: TRBJ1-1; D gene: .; clone size: .; CDR3 protein: CASSLGLMNTEAFF; CDR3 DNA: TGTGCCAGCAGCTTAGGACTTATGAACACTGAAGCTTTCTTT
V gene: TRBV28; J gene: TRBJ2-7; D gene: .; clone size: .; CDR3 protein: CASSLVAGEHYEQYF; CDR3 DNA: TGTGCCAGCAGTTTGGTAGCAGGGGAGCACTACGAGCAGTACTTC
V gene: TRBV28; J gene: TRBJ1-5; D gene: .; clone size: .; CDR3 protein: CASSILNQPQHF; CDR3 DNA: TGTGCCAGCAGTATCCTTAATCAGCCCCAGCATTTT
V gene: TRBV9; J gene: TRBJ1-2; D gene: TRBD1; clone size: .; CDR3 protein: CASSVDDRGRGLYGYTF; CDR3 DNA: TGTGCCAGCAGCGTAGACGACAGGGGTAGAGGATTGTATGGCTACACCTTC
V gene: TRBV4-2; J gene: TRBJ1-2; D gene: TRBD1; clone size: .; CDR3 protein: CASSQEKAPGGPYGYTF; CDR3 DNA: TGTGCCAGCAGCCAAGAAAAGGCCCCAGGGGGGCCCTATGGCTACACCTTC
V gene: TRBV18; J gene: TRBJ1-4; D gene: TRBD1; clone size: .; CDR3 protein: CASSDRAANEKLFF; CDR3 DNA: TGTGCCAGCTCCGACAGGGCCGCTAATGAAAAACTGTTTTTT
V gene: TRBV28; J gene: TRBJ2-5; D gene: .; clone size: few; CDR3 protein: CASRPSSVVGETQYF; CDR3 DNA: TGTGCCAGCAGACCTTCTAGCGTAGTCGGAGAGACCCAGTACTTC
V gene: TRBV6-5; J gene: TRBJ1-2; D gene: TRBD1; clone size: .; CDR3 protein: CASSYRGTEDGYTF; CDR3 DNA: TGTGCCAGCAGTTACCGAGGGACAGAAGATGGCTACACCTTC
V gene: TRBV4-2; J gene: TRBJ1-1; D gene: TRBD1; clone size: .; CDR3 protein: CASSQDDRGGLGAFF; CDR3 DNA: TGTGCCAGCAGCCAAGATGACAGGGGGGGACTCGGAGCTTTCTTT
V gene: TRBV18; J gene: TRBJ2-2; D gene: .; clone size: once; CDR3 protein: CASSPQQGIAGELFF; CDR3 DNA: TGTGCCAGCTCACCACAACAGGGTATCGCCGGGGAGCTGTTTTTT
V gene: TRBV5-1; J gene: TRBJ2-7; D gene: TRBD2; clone size: once; CDR3 protein: CASSPSGGATYEQYF; CDR3 DNA: TGCGCCAGCAGCCCGTCGGGGGGGGCCACATACGAGCAGTACTTC